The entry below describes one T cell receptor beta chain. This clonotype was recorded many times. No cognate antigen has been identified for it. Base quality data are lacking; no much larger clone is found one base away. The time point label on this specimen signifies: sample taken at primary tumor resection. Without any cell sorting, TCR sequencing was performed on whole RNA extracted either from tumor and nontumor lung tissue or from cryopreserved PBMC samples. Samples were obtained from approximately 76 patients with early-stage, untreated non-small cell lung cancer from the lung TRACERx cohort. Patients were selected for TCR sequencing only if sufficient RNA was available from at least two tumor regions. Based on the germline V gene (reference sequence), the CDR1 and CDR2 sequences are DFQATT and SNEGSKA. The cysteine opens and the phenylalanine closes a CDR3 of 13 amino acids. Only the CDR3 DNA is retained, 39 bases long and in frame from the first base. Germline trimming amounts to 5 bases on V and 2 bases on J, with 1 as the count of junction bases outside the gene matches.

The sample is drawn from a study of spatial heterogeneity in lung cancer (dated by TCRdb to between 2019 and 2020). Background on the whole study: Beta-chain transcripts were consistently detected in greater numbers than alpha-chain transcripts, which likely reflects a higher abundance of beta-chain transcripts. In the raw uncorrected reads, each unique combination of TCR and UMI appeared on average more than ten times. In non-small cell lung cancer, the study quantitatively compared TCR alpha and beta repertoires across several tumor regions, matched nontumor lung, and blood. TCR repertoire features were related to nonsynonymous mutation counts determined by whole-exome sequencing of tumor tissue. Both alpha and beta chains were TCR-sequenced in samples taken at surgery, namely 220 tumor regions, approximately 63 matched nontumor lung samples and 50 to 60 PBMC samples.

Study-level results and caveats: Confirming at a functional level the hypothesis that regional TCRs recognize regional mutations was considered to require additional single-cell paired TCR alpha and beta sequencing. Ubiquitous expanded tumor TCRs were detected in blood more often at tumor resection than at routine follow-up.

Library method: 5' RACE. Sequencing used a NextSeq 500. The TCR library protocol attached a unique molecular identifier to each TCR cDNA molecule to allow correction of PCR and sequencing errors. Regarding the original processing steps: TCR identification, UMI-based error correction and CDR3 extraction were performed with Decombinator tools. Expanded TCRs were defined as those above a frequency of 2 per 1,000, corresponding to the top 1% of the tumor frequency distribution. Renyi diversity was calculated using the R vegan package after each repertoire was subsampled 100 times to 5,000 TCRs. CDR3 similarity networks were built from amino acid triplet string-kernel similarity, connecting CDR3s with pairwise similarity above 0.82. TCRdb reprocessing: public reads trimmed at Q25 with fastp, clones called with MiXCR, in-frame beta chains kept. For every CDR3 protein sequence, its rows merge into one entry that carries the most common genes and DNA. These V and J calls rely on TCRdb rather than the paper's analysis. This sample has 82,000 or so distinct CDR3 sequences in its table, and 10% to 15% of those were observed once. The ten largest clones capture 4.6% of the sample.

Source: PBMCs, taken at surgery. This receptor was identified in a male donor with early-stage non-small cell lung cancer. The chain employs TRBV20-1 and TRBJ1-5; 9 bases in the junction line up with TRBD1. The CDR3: CSAWTGGNQPQHF. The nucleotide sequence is TGCAGTGCTTGGACAGGGGGCAATCAGCCCCAGCATTTT.